This TCR beta chain was identified during a study of shared clonotypes between healthy human individuals. The investigators split CD4+ cells into a CD45RA+ naive subset and a CD45RA-negative memory subset. Details on this clone: The antigen is unknown.

Assay runs were performed at deep level. This table comes from immunoSEQ multiplex PCR, and its TCRdb copy is limited to in-frame clones, with some not included. The data contain approximately 2.5 million clones, approximately 92% of them singletons. In germline, CDR1 is SGHTA, CDR2 FQGNSA. Trimming took 5 bases from V and 0 from J; bases not matched to a gene: 8. The CDR3 spans 16 residues. Regarding the study as a whole: It was the non-shared clonotypes that had lower generation probabilities than clonotypes shared by all four donors.

The chain joins TRBV7-2 to TRBJ2-7, with 9 bases aligning to TRBD2. Sequenced material: naive CD4+ T cells sorted from blood. Subset meaning: CD45RA+ positively selected. The sequence derives from a man between 18 and 29 years old in good health. CDR3 amino acids: CASSPRGLASSYEQYF. As DNA, the CDR3 is TGTGCCAGCAGCCCCCGCGGACTAGCGAGCTCCTACGAGCAGTACTTC.